This T cell receptor beta chain emerged from a study of Graves' ophthalmopathy and Graves' hyperthyroidism. Points from the study as a whole: Appearing in blood as well were most expanded thyroid clonotypes above 0.001 frequency. In predicting ophthalmopathy progression, the model reached about 71% sensitivity and 72.22% specificity.

Ophthalmopathy not arising within 18 months of follow-up defined hyperthyroidism as stable. PBMCs were isolated by Ficoll-Paque density gradient centrifugation, using 7.5 to 10 ml of fresh peripheral blood as the starting material. V gave up 4 bases and J gave up 1 base, with 10 bases separating them. CDR3 size: 14 residues. Germline V lookup: CDR1 SGHTA, CDR2 FQGNSA. Comments on this clonotype: Its antigen remains unknown.

The TCR beta CDR3 regions underwent amplification from RNA transcripts. The workflow started with a first-round RT-PCR run with HTBI primers and then moved on to a second-round multiplex PCR. TCRdb re-derived calls from the multiplex PCR reads in MiXCR, one entry per CDR3 protein. The sample lists a few hundred thousand distinct CDR3 sequences, 15% to 19% occurring once. The TCR sequence derives from a woman between 18 and 29 years old with stable Graves' hyperthyroidism. Sequenced: peripheral blood. V is TRBV7-2 and J is TRBJ1-1; D unclear. In DNA form, the CDR3 reads TGTGCCAGCAGCTCACCCGACAAGAACACTGAAGCTTTCTTT. As protein: CASSSPDKNTEAFF. Variable domain in full (rest from reference TRBV7-2 and TRBJ1-1): GAGVSQSPSNKVTEKGKDVELRCDPISGHTALYWYRQSLGQGLEFLIYFQGNSAPDKSGLPSDRFSAERTGGSVSTLTIQRTQQEDSAVYLCASSSPDKNTEAFFGQGTRLTVV.